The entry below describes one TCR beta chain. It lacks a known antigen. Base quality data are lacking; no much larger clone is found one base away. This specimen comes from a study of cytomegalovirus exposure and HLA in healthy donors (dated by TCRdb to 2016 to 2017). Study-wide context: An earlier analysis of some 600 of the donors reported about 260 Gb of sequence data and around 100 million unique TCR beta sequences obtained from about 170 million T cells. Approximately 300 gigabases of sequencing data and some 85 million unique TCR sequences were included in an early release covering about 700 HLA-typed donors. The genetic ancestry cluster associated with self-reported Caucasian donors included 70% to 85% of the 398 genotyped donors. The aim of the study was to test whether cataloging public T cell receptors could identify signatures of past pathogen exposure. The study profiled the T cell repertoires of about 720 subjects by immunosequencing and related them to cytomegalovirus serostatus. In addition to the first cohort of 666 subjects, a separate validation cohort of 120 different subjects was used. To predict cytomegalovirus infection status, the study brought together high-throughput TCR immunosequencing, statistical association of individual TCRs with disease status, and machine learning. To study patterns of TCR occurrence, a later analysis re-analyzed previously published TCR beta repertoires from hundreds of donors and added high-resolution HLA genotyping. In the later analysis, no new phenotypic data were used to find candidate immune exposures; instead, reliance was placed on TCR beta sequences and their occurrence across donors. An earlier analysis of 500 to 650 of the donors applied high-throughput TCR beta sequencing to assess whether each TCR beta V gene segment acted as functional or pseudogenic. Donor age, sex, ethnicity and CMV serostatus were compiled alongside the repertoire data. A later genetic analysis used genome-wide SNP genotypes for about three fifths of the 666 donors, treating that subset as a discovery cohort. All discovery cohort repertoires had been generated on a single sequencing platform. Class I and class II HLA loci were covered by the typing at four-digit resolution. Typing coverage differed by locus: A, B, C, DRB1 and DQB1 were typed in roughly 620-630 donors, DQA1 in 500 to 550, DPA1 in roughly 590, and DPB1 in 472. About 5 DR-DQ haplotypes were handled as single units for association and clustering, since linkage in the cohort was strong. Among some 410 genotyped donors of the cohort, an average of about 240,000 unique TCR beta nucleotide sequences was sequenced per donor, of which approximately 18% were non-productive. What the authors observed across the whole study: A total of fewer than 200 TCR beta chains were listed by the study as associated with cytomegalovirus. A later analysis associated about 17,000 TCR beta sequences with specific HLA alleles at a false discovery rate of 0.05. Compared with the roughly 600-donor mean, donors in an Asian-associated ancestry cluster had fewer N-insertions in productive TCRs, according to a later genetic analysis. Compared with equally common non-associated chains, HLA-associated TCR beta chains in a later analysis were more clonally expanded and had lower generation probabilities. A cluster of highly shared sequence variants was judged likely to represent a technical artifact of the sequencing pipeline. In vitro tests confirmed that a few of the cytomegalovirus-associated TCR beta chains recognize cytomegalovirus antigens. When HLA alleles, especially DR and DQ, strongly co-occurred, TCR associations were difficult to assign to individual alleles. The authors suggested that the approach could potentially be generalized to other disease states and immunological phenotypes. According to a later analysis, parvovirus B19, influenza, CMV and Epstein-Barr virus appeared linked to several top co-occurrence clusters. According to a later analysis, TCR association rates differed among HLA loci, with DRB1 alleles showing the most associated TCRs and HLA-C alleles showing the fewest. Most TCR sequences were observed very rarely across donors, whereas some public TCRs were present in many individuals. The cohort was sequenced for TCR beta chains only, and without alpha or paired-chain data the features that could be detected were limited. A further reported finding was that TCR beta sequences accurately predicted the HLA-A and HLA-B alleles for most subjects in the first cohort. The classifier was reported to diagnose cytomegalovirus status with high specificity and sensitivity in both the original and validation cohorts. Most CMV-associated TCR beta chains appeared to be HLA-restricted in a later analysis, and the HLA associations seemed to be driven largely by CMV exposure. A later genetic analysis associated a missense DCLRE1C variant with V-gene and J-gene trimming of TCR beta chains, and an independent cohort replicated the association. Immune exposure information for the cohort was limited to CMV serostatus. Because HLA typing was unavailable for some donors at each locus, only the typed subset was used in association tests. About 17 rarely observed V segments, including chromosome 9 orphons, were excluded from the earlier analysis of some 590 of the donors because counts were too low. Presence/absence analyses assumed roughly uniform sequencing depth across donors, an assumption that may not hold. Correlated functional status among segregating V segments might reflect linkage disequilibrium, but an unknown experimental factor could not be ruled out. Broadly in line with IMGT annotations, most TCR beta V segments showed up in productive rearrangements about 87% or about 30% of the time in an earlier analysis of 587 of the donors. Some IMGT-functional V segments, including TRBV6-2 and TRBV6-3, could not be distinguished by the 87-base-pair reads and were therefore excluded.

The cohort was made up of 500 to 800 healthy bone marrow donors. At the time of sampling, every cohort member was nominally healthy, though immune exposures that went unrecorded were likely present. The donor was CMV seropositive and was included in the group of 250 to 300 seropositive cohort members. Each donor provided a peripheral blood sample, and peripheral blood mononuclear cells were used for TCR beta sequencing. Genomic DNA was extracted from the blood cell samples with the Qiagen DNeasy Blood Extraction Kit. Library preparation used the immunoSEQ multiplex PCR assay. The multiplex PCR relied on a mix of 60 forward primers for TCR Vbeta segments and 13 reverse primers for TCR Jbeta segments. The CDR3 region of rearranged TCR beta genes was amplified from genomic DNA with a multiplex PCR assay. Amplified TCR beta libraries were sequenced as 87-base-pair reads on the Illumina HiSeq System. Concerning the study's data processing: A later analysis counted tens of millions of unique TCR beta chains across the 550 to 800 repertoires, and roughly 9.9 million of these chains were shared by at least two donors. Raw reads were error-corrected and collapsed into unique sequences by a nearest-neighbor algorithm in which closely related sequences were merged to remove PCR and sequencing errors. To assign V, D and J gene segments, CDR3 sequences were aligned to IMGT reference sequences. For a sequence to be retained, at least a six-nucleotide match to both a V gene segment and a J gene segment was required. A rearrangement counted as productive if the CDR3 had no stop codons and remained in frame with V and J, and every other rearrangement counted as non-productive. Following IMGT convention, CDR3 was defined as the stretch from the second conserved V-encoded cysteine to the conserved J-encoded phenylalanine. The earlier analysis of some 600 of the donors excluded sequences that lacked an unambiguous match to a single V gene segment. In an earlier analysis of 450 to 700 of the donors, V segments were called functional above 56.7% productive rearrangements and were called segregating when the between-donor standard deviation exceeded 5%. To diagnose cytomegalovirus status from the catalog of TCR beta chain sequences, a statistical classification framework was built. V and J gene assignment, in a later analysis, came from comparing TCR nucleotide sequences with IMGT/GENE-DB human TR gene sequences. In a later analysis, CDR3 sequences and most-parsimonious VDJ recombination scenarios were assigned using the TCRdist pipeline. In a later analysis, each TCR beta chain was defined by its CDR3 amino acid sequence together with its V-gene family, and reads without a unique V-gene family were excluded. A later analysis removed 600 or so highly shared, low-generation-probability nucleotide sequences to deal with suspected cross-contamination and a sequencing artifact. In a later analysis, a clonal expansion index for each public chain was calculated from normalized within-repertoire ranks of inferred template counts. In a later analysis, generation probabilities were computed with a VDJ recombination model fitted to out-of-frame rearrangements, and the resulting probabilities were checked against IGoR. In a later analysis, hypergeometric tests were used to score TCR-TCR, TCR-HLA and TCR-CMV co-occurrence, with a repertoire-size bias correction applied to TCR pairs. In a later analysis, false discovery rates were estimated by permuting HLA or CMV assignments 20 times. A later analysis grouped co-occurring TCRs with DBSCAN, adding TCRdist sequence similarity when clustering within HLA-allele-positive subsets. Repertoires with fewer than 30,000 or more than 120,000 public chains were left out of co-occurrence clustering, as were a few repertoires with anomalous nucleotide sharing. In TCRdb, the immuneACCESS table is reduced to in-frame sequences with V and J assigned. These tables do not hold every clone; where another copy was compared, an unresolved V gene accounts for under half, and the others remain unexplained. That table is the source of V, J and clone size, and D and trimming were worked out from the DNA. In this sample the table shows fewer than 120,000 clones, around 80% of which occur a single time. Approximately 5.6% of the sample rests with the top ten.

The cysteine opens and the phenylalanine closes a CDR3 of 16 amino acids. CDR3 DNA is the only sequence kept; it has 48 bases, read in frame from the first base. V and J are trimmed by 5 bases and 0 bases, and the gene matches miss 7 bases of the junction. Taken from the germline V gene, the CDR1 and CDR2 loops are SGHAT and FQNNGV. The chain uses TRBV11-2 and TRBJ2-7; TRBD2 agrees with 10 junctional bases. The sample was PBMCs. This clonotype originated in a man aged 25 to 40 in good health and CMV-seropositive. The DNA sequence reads TGTGCCAGCAGCAAAGTCAGACTAGCGGGCTCCTACGAGCAGTACTTC. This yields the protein CASSKVRLAGSYEQYF.